One TCR beta chain is described in this entry. The record originates from a study of blood T cell repertoires in COVID-19. Study as a whole: Material from acute and convalescent COVID-19 was sourced from the United States, Italy and Spain. Sample material is recorded as cDNA or gDNA derived from T cells, B-cell-depleted T cells, or PBMCs.

Data came from immunoSEQ multiplex PCR; TCRdb stores just in-frame clones and leaves some out. The sample comprises 300,000 to 350,000 clones, around 90% of which are singletons, and around 6.8% rests with the top ten. Germline V gene data show CDR1 as GTSNPN and CDR2 as SVGIG (reference sequence). The CDR3 is 14 residues long. Trimming removed 0 bases at V and 11 bases at J, with 16 bases between. The sequenced sample consisted of peripheral blood. This sequence joins TRBV30 and TRBJ1-4; D perhaps matches TRBD1 (6 bases). This sequence originates from a woman in her twenties or thirties with COVID-19, enrolled during active disease. The CDR3 is CAWSVTQHRDKLFF. In DNA, the CDR3 is TGTGCCTGGAGTGTCACTCAGCACAGGGATAAACTGTTTTTT.